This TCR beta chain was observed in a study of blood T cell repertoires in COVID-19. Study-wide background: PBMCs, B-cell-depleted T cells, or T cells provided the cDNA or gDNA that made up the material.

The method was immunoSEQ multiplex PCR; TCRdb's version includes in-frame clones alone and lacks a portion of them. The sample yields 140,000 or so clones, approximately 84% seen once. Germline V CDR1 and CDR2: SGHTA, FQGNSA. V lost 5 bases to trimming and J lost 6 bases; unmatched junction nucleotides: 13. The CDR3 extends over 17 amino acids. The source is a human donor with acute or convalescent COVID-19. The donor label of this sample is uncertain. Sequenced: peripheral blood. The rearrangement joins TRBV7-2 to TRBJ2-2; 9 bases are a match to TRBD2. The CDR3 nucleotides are TGTGCCAGCAGCCCAGCAAATAGCGGGAGTAGGGCCGGGGAGCTGTTTTTT. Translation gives CASSPANSGSRAGELFF.